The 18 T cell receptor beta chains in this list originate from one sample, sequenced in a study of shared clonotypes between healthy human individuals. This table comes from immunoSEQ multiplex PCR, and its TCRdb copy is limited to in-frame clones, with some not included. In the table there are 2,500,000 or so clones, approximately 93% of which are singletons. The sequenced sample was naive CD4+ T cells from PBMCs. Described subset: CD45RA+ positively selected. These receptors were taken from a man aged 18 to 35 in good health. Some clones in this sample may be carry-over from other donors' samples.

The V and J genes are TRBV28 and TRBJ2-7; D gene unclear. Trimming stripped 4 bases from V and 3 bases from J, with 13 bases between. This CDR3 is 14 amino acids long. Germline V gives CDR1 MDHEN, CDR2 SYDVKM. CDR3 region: CASSSVRQDYEQYF. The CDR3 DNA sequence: TGTGCCAGCAGTTCGGTGAGGCAGGACTACGAGCAGTACTTC.

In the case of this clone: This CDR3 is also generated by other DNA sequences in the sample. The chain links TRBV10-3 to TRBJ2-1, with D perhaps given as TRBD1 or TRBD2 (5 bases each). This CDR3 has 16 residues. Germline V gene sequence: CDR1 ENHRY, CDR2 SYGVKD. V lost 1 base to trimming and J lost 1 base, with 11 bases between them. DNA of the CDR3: TGTGCCATCAGTGAGTTGAGGGGCAGTTCCTACAATGAGCAGTTCTTC. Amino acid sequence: CAISELRGSSYNEQFF.

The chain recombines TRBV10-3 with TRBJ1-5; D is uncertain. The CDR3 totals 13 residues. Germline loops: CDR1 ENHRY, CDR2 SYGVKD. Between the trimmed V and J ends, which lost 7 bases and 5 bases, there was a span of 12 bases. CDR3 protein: CAIKNREDQPQHF. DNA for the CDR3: TGTGCCATCAAGAATAGGGAGGATCAGCCCCAGCATTTT.

The CDR3 sequence is CAISESVAGNNEQFF. CDR3 DNA sequence: TGTGCCATCAGTGAGTCGGTAGCGGGGAACAATGAGCAGTTCTTC. The chain links TRBV10-3 to TRBJ2-1, with 8 bases that match TRBD2. The CDR3 extends over 15 amino acids. Germline V gene sequence: CDR1 ENHRY, CDR2 SYGVKD. Trimming at V came to 0 bases and at J to 5 bases, leaving 3 bases not matched to a gene.

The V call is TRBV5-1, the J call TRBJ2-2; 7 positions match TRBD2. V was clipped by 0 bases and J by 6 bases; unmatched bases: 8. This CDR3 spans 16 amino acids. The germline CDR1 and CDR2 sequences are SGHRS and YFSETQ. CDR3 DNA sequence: TGCGCCAGCAGCTTGGTTGCGCGGGAGATCCCCGGGGAGCTGTTTTTT. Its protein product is CASSLVAREIPGELFF. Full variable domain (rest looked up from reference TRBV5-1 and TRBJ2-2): KAGVTQTPRYLIKTRGQQVTLSCSPISGHRSVSWYQQTPGQGLQFLFEYFSETQRNKGNFPGRFSGRQFSNSRSEMNVSTLELGDSALYLCASSLVAREIPGELFFGEGSRLTVL.

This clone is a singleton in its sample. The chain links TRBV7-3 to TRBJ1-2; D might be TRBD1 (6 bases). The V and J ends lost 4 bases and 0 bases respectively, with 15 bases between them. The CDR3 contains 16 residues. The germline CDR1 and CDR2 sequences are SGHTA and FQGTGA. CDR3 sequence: CASSSGTGTANYGYTF. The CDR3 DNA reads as TGTGCCAGCAGCTCGGGAACAGGGACCGCTAACTATGGCTACACCTTC.

CDR3 amino acids: CASSLGLAQFF. CDR3 coding DNA: TGTGCCAGCAGTTTAGGACTAGCGCAGTTCTTC. The V call is TRBV28, the J call TRBJ2-1; 8 nucleotides agree with TRBD2. From germline, CDR1 is MDHEN and CDR2 SYDVKM. Unmatched junction bases numbered 0, after V lost 2 bases and J lost 12 bases. This CDR3 has 11 residues.

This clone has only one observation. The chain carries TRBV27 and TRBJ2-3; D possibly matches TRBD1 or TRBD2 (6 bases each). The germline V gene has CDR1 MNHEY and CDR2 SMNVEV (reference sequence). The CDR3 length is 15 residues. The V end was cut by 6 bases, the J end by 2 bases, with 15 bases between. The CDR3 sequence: CASRGAGSITDTQYF. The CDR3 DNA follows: TGTGCCAGCAGGGGGGCGGGATCAATCACAGATACGCAGTATTTT.

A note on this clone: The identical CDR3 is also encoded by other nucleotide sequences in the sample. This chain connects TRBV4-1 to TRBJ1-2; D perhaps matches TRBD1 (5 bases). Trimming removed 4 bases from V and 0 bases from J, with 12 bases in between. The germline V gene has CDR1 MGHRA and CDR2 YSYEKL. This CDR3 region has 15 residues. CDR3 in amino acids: CASSRAGLTNYGYTF. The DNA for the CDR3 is TGCGCCAGCAGCCGAGCAGGGCTTACTAACTATGGCTACACCTTC.

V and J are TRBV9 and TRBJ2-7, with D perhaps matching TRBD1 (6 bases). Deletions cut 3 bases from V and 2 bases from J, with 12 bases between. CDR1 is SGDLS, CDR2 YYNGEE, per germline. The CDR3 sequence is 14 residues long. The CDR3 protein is CASSGRQEPYEQYF. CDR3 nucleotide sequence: TGTGCCAGCAGCGGGCGACAGGAACCCTACGAGCAGTACTTC. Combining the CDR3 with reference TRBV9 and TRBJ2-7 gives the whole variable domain DSGVTQTPKHLITATGQRVTLRCSPRSGDLSVYWYQQSLDQGLQFLIQYYNGEERAKGNILERFSAQQFPDLHSELNLSSLELGDSALYFCASSGRQEPYEQYFGPGTRLTVT.

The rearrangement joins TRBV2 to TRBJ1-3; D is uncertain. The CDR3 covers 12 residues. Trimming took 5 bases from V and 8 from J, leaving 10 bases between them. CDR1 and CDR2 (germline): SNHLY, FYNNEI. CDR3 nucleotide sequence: TGTGCCAGCAGTCTCTCCTGGGACACCATATATTTT. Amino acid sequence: CASSLSWDTIYF.

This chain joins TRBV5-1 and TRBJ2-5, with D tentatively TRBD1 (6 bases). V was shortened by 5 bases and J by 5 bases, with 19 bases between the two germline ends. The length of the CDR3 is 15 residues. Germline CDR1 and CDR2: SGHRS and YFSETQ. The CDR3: CASRDSRPMEETQYF. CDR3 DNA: TGCGCCAGCAGGGACAGCCGACCGATGGAGGAGACCCAGTACTTC.

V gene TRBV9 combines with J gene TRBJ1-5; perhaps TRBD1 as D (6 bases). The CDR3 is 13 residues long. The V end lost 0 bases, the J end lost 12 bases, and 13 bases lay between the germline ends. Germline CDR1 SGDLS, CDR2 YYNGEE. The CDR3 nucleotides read TGTGCCAGCAGCGTAGATGTAGGGGGACTCCAGCATTTT. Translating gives CASSVDVGGLQHF. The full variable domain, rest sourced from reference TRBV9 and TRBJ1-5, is DSGVTQTPKHLITATGQRVTLRCSPRSGDLSVYWYQQSLDQGLQFLIQYYNGEERAKGNILERFSAQQFPDLHSELNLSSLELGDSALYFCASSVDVGGLQHFGDGTRLSIL.

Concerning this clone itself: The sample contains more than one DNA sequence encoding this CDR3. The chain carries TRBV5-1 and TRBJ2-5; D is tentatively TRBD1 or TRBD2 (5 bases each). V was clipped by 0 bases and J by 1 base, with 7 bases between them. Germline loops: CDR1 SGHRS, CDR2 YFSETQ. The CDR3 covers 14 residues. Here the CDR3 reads CASSLEGPQETQYF. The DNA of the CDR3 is TGCGCCAGCAGCTTGGAGGGACCCCAAGAGACCCAGTACTTC.

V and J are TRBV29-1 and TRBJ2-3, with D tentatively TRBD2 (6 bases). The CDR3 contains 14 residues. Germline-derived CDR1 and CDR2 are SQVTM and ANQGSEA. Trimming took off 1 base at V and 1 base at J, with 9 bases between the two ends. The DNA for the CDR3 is TGCAGCGTTGAAGGGGGACTCCGCACAGATACGCAGTATTTT. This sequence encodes CSVEGGLRTDTQYF.

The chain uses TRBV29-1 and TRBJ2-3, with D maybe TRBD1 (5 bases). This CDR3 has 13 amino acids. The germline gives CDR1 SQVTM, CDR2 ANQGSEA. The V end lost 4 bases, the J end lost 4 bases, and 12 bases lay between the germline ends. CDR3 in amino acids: CSVARAKADTQYF. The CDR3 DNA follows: TGCAGCGTTGCCAGGGCGAAGGCAGATACGCAGTATTTT.

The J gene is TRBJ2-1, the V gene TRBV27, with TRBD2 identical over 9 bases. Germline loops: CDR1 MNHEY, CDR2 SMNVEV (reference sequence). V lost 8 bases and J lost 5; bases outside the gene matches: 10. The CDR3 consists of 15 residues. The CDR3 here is CASGRRAGGDNEQFF. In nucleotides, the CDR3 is TGTGCCAGCGGCCGGCGAGCGGGAGGCGACAATGAGCAGTTCTTC.

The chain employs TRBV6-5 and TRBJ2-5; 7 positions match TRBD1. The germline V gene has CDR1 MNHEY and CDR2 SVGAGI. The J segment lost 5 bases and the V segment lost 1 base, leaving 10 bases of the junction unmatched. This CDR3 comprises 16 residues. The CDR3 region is CASSYLGGSSWETQYF. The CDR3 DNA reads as TGTGCCAGCAGTTACTTAGGGGGCTCCTCGTGGGAGACCCAGTACTTC.